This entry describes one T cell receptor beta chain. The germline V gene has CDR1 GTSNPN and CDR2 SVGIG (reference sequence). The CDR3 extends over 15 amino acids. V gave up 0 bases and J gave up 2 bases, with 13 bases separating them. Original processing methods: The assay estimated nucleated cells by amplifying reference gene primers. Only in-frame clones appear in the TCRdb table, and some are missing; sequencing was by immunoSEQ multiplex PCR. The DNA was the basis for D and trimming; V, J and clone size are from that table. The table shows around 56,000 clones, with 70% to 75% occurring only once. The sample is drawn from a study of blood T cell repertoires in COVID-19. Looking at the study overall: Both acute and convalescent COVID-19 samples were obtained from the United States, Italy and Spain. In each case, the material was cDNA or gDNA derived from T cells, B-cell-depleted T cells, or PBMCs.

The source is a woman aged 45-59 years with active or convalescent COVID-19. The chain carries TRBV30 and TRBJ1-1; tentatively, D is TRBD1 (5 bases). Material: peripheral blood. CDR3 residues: CAWSVAGSHNTEAFF. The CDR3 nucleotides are TGTGCCTGGAGTGTTGCAGGGTCCCATAACACTGAAGCTTTCTTT.